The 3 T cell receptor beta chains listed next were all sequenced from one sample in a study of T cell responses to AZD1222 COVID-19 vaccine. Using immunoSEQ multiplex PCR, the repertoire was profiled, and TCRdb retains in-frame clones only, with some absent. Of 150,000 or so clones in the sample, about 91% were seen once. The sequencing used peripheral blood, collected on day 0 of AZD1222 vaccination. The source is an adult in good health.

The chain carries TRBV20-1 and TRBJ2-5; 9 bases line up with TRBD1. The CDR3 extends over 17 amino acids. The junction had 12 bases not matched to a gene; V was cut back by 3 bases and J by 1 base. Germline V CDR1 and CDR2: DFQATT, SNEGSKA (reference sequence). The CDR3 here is CSASSETGTGIQETQYF. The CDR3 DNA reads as TGCAGTGCTAGTTCAGAGACCGGGACAGGGATCCAAGAGACCCAGTACTTC.

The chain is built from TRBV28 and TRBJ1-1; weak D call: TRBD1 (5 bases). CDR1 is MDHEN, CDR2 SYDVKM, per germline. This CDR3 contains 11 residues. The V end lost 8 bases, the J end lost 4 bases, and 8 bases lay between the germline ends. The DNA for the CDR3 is TGTGCCAGCGGTACAGGCACTGAAGCTTTCTTT. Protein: CASGTGTEAFF. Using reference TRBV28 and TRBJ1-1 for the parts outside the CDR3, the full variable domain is DVKVTQSSRYLVKRTGEKVFLECVQDMDHENMFWYRQDPGLGLRLIYFSYDVKMKEKGDIPEGYSVSREKKERFSLILESASTNQTSMYLCASGTGTEAFFGQGTRLTVV.

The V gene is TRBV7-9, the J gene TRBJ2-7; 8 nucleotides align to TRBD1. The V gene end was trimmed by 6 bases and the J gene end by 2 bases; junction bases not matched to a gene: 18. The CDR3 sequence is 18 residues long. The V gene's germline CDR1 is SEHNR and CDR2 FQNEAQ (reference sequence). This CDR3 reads CASSQTSGGAGGPYEQYF. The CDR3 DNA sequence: TGTGCCAGCAGTCAAACTTCAGGGGGCGCCGGCGGTCCCTACGAGCAGTACTTC.